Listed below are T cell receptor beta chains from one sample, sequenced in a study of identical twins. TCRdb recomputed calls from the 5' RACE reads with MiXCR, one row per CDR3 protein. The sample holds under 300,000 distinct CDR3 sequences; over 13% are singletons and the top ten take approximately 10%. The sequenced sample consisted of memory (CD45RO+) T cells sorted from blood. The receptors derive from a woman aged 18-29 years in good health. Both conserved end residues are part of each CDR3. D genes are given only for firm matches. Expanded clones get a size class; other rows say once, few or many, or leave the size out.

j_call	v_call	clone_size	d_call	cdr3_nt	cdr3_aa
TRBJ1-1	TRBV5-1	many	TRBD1	TGCGCCAGCAGCAAACGGACAGGGAGTGACACTGAAGCTTTCTTT	CASSKRTGSDTEAFF
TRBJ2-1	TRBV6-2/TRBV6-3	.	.	TGTGCCAGCCGTGAGGCAGGCGAGGGCTTCTACAATGAGCAGTTCTTC	CASREAGEGFYNEQFF
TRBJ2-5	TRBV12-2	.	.	TGTGCAAGTGTTGGGGGACTACAAGAGACCCAGTACTTC	CASVGGLQETQYF
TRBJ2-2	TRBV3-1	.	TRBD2	TGTGCCAGCAGCCAAGATCGGAGTGAAAGCGGGGCTACCGGGGAGCTGTTTTTT	CASSQDRSESGATGELFF
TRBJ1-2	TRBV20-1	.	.	TGCAGTGCTAGAGCCCGGGCAGGTTCAGGAGGCTACACCTTC	CSARARAGSGGYTF
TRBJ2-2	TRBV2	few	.	TGTGCCAGCAGTCTGAGGGGCGCGAGGGGCACCGGGGAGCTGTTTTTT	CASSLRGARGTGELFF
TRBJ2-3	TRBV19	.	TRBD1	TGTGCCAGTAGTAACAGGGGGCCGGACACAGATACGCAGTATTTT	CASSNRGPDTDTQYF
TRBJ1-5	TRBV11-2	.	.	TGTGCCAGCAGCTTAGGCGGCGACCGGCCCCAGCATTTT	CASSLGGDRPQHF
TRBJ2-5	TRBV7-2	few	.	TGTGCCAGCAGCCCCAGAGTTGACCGGCAAGAGACCCAGTACTTC	CASSPRVDRQETQYF
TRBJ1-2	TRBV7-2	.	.	TGTGCCAGCAGCTTAGTTCAGGGGTTTTACTACACCTTC	CASSLVQGFYYTF
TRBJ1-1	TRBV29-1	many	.	TGCAGCGTTGTTAGGACAGTGGGGGACACTGAAGCTTTCTTT	CSVVRTVGDTEAFF
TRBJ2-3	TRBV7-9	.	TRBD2	TGTGCCAGCAGCTTAGAAGGGACTAGCCCGTATTTT	CASSLEGTSPYF
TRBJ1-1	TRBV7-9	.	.	TGTGCCAGCAGCTTAGATGGTCAGGGGCCTGAAGCTTTCTTT	CASSLDGQGPEAFF
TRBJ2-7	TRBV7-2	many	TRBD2	TGTGCCAGCAGCTTAGCGGTAGTAGCGGGATTCTACGAGCAGTACTTC	CASSLAVVAGFYEQYF
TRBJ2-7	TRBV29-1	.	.	TGCAGCGTTGAAGTGGCAGGGCTCTACGAGCAGTACTTC	CSVEVAGLYEQYF
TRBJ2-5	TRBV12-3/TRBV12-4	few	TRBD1	TGTGCCAGCAACCTAGGGGGCTATCAAGAGACCCAGTACTTC	CASNLGGYQETQYF
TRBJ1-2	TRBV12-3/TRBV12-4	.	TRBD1	TGTGCCAGCAGTCTAATGTATAGGACAGGGGATGGCTACACCTTC	CASSLMYRTGDGYTF
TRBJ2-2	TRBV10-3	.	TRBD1	TGTGCCATCAGTGAAGGGGGACAGAAGACGGGCACCGGGGAGCTGTTTTTT	CAISEGGQKTGTGELFF
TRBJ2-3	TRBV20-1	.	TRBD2	TGCAGTGCTAGAGTCCCCCCTAACAGCGGGGGCCCCTCGAGCACAGATACGCAGTATTTT	CSARVPPNSGGPSSTDTQYF
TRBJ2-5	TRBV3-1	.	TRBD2	TGTGCCAGCAGCCAGTCTAGCGGGGAGGAGACCCAGTACTTC	CASSQSSGEETQYF
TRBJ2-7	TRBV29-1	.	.	TGCAGCGCCGCGGGACTGTCGTCCTACGAGCAGTACTTC	CSAAGLSSYEQYF
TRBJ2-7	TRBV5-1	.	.	TGCGCCAGCAGCTGGGACGAGAGCTCCTACGAGCAGTACTTC	CASSWDESSYEQYF
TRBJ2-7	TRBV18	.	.	TGTGCCAGCTCACCACGGGCAATGGGGGAGCAGTACTTC	CASSPRAMGEQYF
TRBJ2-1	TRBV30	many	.	TGTGCCTGGAGTGTAGTCGACATTGAGCAGTTCTTC	CAWSVVDIEQFF
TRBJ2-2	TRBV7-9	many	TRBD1	TGTGCCAGCAGCTTCGGGACAGGCACCGGGGAGCTGTTTTTT	CASSFGTGTGELFF
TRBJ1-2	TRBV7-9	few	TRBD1	TGTGCCAGCAGCGCGTCCGGGACAGGGAACTATGGCTACACCTTC	CASSASGTGNYGYTF
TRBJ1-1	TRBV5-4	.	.	TGTGCCAGCAGCTTAGGACAGCGTAGAGCTTTCTTT	CASSLGQRRAFF